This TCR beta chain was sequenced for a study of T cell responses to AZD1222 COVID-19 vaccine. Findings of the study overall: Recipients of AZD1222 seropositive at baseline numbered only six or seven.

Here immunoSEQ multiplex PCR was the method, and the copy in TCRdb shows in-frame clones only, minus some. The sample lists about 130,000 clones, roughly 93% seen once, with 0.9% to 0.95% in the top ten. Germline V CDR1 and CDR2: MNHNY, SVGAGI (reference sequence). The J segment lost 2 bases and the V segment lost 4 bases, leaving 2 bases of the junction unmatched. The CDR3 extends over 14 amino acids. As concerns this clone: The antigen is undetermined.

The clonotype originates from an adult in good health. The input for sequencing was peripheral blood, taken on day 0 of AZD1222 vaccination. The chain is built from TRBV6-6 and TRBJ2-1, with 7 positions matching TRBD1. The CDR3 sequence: CASSFTGAYNEQFF. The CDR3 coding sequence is TGTGCCAGCAGTTTTACAGGGGCCTACAATGAGCAGTTCTTC.